This TCR beta chain was recovered during a study of blood T cells in healthy people across ages. About the research overall: About one barcoded beta molecule per two T cells came from capture by template switching.

V lost 6 bases to trimming and J lost 2 bases, with 11 bases between them. This CDR3 region has 14 residues. The germline V gene has CDR1 DFQATT and CDR2 SNEGSKA (reference sequence). Ten or more counts support this clonotype. What it recognizes is unknown. Findings and caveats of the study: Researchers said unsorted PBMCs prevented a conclusive naive versus antigen-experienced comparison.

The donors, all healthy, were Caucasians living in Russia, aged roughly 6 to 95. The study isolated at least 6.5 million PBMCs from each sample. For the second PCR, which ran for about 6 to 11 cycles, a sample-barcoded 5' primer and a J-beta primer mix were used. TCRdb reprocessed the 5' RACE reads via MiXCR and lists one record per CDR3 protein. The sample has approximately 810,000 distinct CDR3 sequences, about 30% seen once. The rearrangement links TRBV20-1 to TRBJ2-6; maybe TRBD1 (5 bases). This sequence originates from an elderly woman in good health. Sequencing used blood. The chain's CDR3 is CSARKGPGANVLTF. The DNA of the CDR3 is TGCAGTGCCCGGAAGGGGCCTGGGGCCAACGTCCTGACTTTC.